The 28 T cell receptor beta chains given below trace back to one sample, sequenced in a study of OX40 agonist ivuxolimab in advanced cancers. Sequencing used immunoSEQ multiplex PCR; TCRdb keeps in-frame clones, though not all of them. The profile shows 20,000 to 25,000 clones, about 83% of them singletons. The sample consisted of CD4+ or CD8+ T cells sorted from blood, taken in a trial of the OX40 agonist ivuxolimab. These receptors were collected from an adult with an advanced solid tumor such as melanoma, head and neck, liver or kidney cancer.

J is TRBJ2-7 and V is TRBV9, with 9 bases aligning to TRBD2. J gave up 5 bases and V 1 base, and 4 bases lay outside the gene matches. The CDR3 is made up of 14 amino acids. In germline, CDR1 is SGDLS, CDR2 YYNGEE. This CDR3 reads CASSVRLADDEQYF. The CDR3 nucleotides read TGTGCCAGCAGCGTAAGACTAGCGGACGACGAGCAGTACTTC.

V and J are TRBV7-6 and TRBJ2-5, with TRBD2 as a possible D gene (8 bases). The CDR3 is 18 amino acids. Germline V gene sequence: CDR1 SGHVS, CDR2 FNYEAQ. The V end lost 2 bases, the J end lost 5 bases, and 24 bases lay between the germline ends. Here the CDR3 reads CASSLSPSGQGVRETQYF. The DNA for the CDR3 is TGTGCCAGCAGCTTATCTCCTAGCGGGCAGGGGGTGAGGGAGACCCAGTACTTC.

The DNA of the CDR3 is TGTGCCACCAGCAGGGGACTTTTCGAGCAGTACTTC. Translating gives CATSRGLFEQYF. The chain uses TRBV15 and TRBJ2-7; tentative D call: TRBD2 (6 bases). Trimming removed 3 bases from V and 6 bases from J, with 9 bases in between. The germline V gene encodes CDR1 LNHNV and CDR2 YYDKDF (reference sequence). This CDR3 has 12 amino acids.

The chain joins TRBV29-1 to TRBJ1-3, with D perhaps matching TRBD1 (6 bases). Per germline, CDR1 SQVTM and CDR2 ANQGSEA. This CDR3 has 14 amino acids. Trimming removed 5 bases at V and 0 bases at J, with 11 bases between. The CDR3 is CSVLTGFSGNTIYF. The CDR3 nucleotides are TGCAGCGTTTTGACAGGTTTCTCTGGAAACACCATATATTTT. The full variable domain, rest sourced from reference TRBV29-1 and TRBJ1-3, is SAVISQKPSRDICQRGTSLTIQCQVDSQVTMMFWYRQQPGQSLTLIATANQGSEATYESGFVIDKFPISRPNLTFSTLTVSNMSPEDSSIYLCSVLTGFSGNTIYFGEGSWLTVV.

The V gene is TRBV27, the J gene TRBJ2-1, with 10 bases aligning to TRBD2. This CDR3 is 15 amino acids long. CDR1 and CDR2 from the germline V gene are MNHEY and SMNVEV (reference sequence). V dropped 7 bases and J dropped 6; count of bases not matched to a gene: 9. CDR3 DNA: TGTGCCAGCACCAGAGCGGGGGGGCTGATCAATGAGCAGTTCTTC. Amino acid sequence: CASTRAGGLINEQFF.

V gene TRBV6-5 combines with J gene TRBJ2-5, with 7 bases aligning to TRBD2. CDR3 length: 14 residues. Germline lookup yields CDR1 MNHEY and CDR2 SVGAGI. Trimming removed 5 bases from V and 5 bases from J; junction bases left unmatched: 8. This CDR3 is CASSQDWGGETQYF. The CDR3, as DNA: TGTGCCAGCAGTCAGGACTGGGGAGGGGAGACCCAGTACTTC.

The V call is TRBV5-4, the J call TRBJ2-3; maybe TRBD2 (5 bases). CDR1 and CDR2 (germline): SGHNT, YYREEE (reference sequence). This CDR3 has 15 amino acids. The V and J ends lost 3 bases and 0 bases respectively, with 11 bases between them. The CDR3 coding sequence is TGTGCCAGCAGCTGGACTGGCATTAGCACAGATACGCAGTATTTT. This sequence encodes CASSWTGISTDTQYF.

The J gene is TRBJ1-2, the V gene TRBV4-1, with D maybe TRBD1 (6 bases). Germline assignment: CDR1 MGHRA and CDR2 YSYEKL. This CDR3 has 16 amino acids. V shed 3 bases and J shed 3 bases, with 17 bases lying between them. CDR3 nucleotides: TGCGCCAGCAGCCACGATCTTAACAGGGTTGACTATGGCTACACCTTC. This translates into CASSHDLNRVDYGYTF.

Written as DNA, the CDR3 is TGTGCCAGCTCCCCCGCGGCAGGGGAGTCCTACGAGCAGTACTTC. Translated: CASSPAAGESYEQYF. This sequence joins TRBV18 and TRBJ2-7, with D perhaps matching TRBD1 (6 bases). With 6 bases removed from V and 1 base from J, the gap between germline ends came to 16 bases. The CDR3 length is 15 residues. The germline CDR1 and CDR2 sequences are KGHSH and LQKENI.

The V call is TRBV7-9, the J call TRBJ2-7; TRBD1 matches at 9 bases. V lost 5 bases, J lost 7 bases, and 6 bases stayed unmatched. CDR3 length: 13 residues. Per the germline V gene, CDR1 is SEHNR and CDR2 is FQNEAQ (reference sequence). In nucleotides, the CDR3 is TGTGCCAGCAGCCCGGGACAGGGTGGTGAGCAGTACTTC. Its protein product is CASSPGQGGEQYF.

The V call is TRBV25-1, the J call TRBJ2-5; D is possibly TRBD2 (6 bases). The germline CDR1 and CDR2 sequences are MGHDK and SYGVNS. Between the trimmed V and J ends, which lost 3 bases and 3 bases, there was a span of 11 bases. This CDR3 has 14 amino acids. The CDR3 sequence: CASSDPSAKETQYF. The CDR3 DNA is TGTGCCAGCAGTGACCCTAGCGCCAAAGAGACCCAGTACTTC.

This chain connects TRBV6-6 to TRBJ2-5; possible D gene TRBD2, 5 bases. This CDR3 contains 13 residues. Trimming took off 5 bases at V and 9 bases at J, with 16 bases between the two ends. CDR1 and CDR2 (germline): MNHNY, SVGAGI (reference sequence). CDR3 DNA: TGTGCCAGCAGTGTCTCGGGGAGCATGGCCCAGTACTTC. Encoded protein: CASSVSGSMAQYF.

The chain carries TRBV4-3 and TRBJ2-1; tentative D call: TRBD2 (5 bases). Germline values: CDR1 LGHNA, CDR2 YSLEER. The CDR3 has 16 residues. The V gene lost 0 bases and the J gene lost 0 bases, with 9 bases spanning the gap. As DNA, the CDR3 is TGCGCCAGCAGCCAAGATCGCGGGTCCTCCTACAATGAGCAGTTCTTC. This codes for CASSQDRGSSYNEQFF.

This rearrangement joins TRBV5-1 to TRBJ2-3; D unclear. CDR1 is SGHRS and CDR2 is YFSETQ in the germline V gene. The CDR3 consists of 14 residues. Trimming removed 1 base at V and 4 bases at J, with 10 bases between. CDR3 sequence (DNA): TGCGCCAGCAGCTTGCAAGCATTCGCAGATACGCAGTATTTT. Residues: CASSLQAFADTQYF.

The table lists this clone with a few counts. The V and J genes are TRBV5-1 and TRBJ2-3; TRBD1 agrees at 8 bases. Germline V lookup: CDR1 SGHRS, CDR2 YFSETQ. The length of the CDR3 is 14 residues. With V trimmed by 3 bases and J by 1 base, 1 base remained unmatched. The CDR3 DNA reads as TGCGCCAGCAGCTCGGGACAGGGCACAGATACGCAGTATTTT. It encodes CASSSGQGTDTQYF.

The CDR3: CASRRGWASNQPQHF. CDR3 coding DNA: TGTGCCAGTAGACGCGGGTGGGCAAGCAATCAGCCCCAGCATTTT. This chain joins TRBV19 and TRBJ1-5; D is unclear. CDR3 size: 15 residues. Germline lookup yields CDR1 LNHDA and CDR2 SQIVND (reference sequence). Trimming removed 6 bases at V and 1 base at J, with 13 bases between.

The V and J genes are TRBV6-5 and TRBJ1-6; 9 nucleotides line up with TRBD1. Per the germline V gene, CDR1 is MNHEY and CDR2 is SVGAGI. J gave up 11 bases and V 4 bases, and 9 bases lay outside the gene matches. CDR3 length: 15 amino acids. Here the CDR3 reads CASSLPGQGRAPLHF. CDR3 DNA: TGTGCCAGCAGTTTACCGGGACAGGGACGAGCACCCCTCCACTTT.

The CDR3 spells CASTLGGGDSPLHF. In nucleotides, the CDR3 is TGTGCCAGCACCCTCGGGGGGGGTGATTCACCCCTCCACTTT. The chain recombines TRBV6-5 with TRBJ1-6, with D tentatively TRBD1 (5 bases). CDR1 and CDR2 (germline): MNHEY, SVGAGI. The germline V and J ends were trimmed by 7 bases and 8 bases, with 15 bases remaining between them. The CDR3 spans 14 residues.

This clone turned up a few times. V usage is TRBV11-2 and J usage is TRBJ2-4; D is ambiguous. Trimming left V 1 base short and J 5 bases short, with 12 bases between. The germline V gene encodes CDR1 SGHAT and CDR2 FQNNGV. The CDR3 has 15 residues. The CDR3 sequence is CASSLVSTPENIQYF. The DNA of the CDR3 is TGTGCCAGCAGCTTAGTCTCGACGCCTGAAAACATTCAGTACTTC.

This clone appeared a few times. The chain employs TRBV4-2 and TRBJ1-1; TRBD1 matches at 8 bases. Germline loops: CDR1 LGHNA, CDR2 YNFKEQ. The CDR3 length is 16 residues. J gave up 2 bases and V 0 bases, and 5 bases lay outside the gene matches. CDR3 protein: CASSQDSGTGNTEAFF. In DNA form, the CDR3 reads TGTGCCAGCAGCCAAGATAGTGGGACAGGAAACACTGAAGCTTTCTTT.

The chain links TRBV5-1 to TRBJ2-7; perhaps TRBD2 as D (5 bases). Germline CDR1 is SGHRS and CDR2 is YFSETQ. Trimming removed 3 bases from V and 5 bases from J, with 24 bases in between. There are 17 residues in the CDR3. The CDR3 DNA follows: TGCGCCAGCAGCTCCGGGCTCCGAGGGAGCTATCTAAACGAGCAGTACTTC. Translating gives CASSSGLRGSYLNEQYF.

The chain has TRBV23-1 and TRBJ2-5; D call uncertain. TRBV23-1 is placed among ORFs of uncertain function. V was trimmed by 0 bases and J by 5 bases, leaving 10 bases between them. The CDR3 spans 14 residues. Written as DNA, the CDR3 is TGCGCCAGCAGTCAATCGTGGAAAGCGGAGACCCAGTACTTC. Residues: CASSQSWKAETQYF.

This clone has just a few counts. This chain connects TRBV5-1 to TRBJ1-5, with D possibly matching TRBD1 (6 bases). The CDR3 contains 15 residues. Germline CDR1 SGHRS, CDR2 YFSETQ. Trimming left V 1 base short and J 4 bases short, with 12 bases between. The CDR3, as DNA: TGCGCCAGCAGCTTGTTGGGGGGGCAAAATCAGCCCCAGCATTTT. This sequence encodes CASSLLGGQNQPQHF.

This chain joins TRBV7-9 and TRBJ1-6; D is unresolved. Trimming cost V 3 bases and J 5 bases, with 8 bases left between them. The CDR3 covers 14 residues. The V gene's germline CDR1 is SEHNR and CDR2 FQNEAQ (reference sequence). The CDR3 spells CASSFLQNNSPLHF. The CDR3 nucleotides read TGTGCCAGCAGCTTTTTACAGAATAATTCACCCCTCCACTTT.

The chain joins TRBV7-9 to TRBJ2-1; D is undetermined. The V end lost 0 bases, the J end lost 0 bases, and 6 bases lay between the germline ends. The CDR3 runs to 15 residues. Looked up from germline, CDR1 is SEHNR and CDR2 is FQNEAQ (reference sequence). CDR3 amino acids: CASSLAYSSYNEQFF. As DNA, the CDR3 is TGTGCCAGCAGCTTAGCGTATAGCTCCTACAATGAGCAGTTCTTC.

This chain uses TRBV18 with TRBJ2-2, with 7 positions matching TRBD2. The germline V gene encodes CDR1 KGHSH and CDR2 LQKENI. Trimming took 1 base from V and 0 from J; bases not matched to a gene: 5. The CDR3 is 17 amino acids. The CDR3 region has the DNA TGTGCCAGCTCACCACGGTCGGCGGGGGCGAACACCGGGGAGCTGTTTTTT. As protein: CASSPRSAGANTGELFF.

This chain joins TRBV15 and TRBJ2-5; D remains unclear. The germline V and J ends were trimmed by 0 bases and 7 bases, with 9 bases remaining between them. The CDR3 length is 13 residues. Germline V gives CDR1 LNHNV, CDR2 YYDKDF (reference sequence). In DNA, the CDR3 is TGTGCCACCAGCAGAGATAGGTTGGGGACCCAGTACTTC. The encoded protein is CATSRDRLGTQYF.

The genes are TRBV6-5 and TRBJ1-1; 7 bases agree with TRBD1. In germline, CDR1 is MNHEY, CDR2 SVGAGI. CDR3 length: 15 residues. Losses at the gene ends were 4 bases for V and 1 base for J; bases not matched to a gene: 6. The CDR3 DNA sequence: TGTGCCAGCAGTTCATTGGGACAGCCGAACACTGAAGCTTTCTTT. Protein sequence: CASSSLGQPNTEAFF.